This T cell receptor (beta chain) was retrieved from a study of cytomegalovirus exposure and HLA in healthy donors. The V gene's germline CDR1 is KGHSH and CDR2 LQKENI. The ends were cut back, 8 bases at V and 5 bases at J, with 9 bases in the middle. The CDR3 is made up of 11 amino acids. This clone was seen only once. The antigen is undetermined. Vbeta (60) and Jbeta (13) primers were used in the PCR. TCRdb keeps only in-frame clones here, not all; method: immunoSEQ multiplex PCR. The table has some 150,000 clones, roughly 73% seen once. Study outcomes and limitations: The analysis excluded some indistinguishable V segments, including TRBV6-2 and TRBV6-3.

Likely unrecorded immune exposures existed in these nominally healthy donors. The source is a human donor in good health. The sequenced sample consisted of PBMCs. The chain has TRBV18 and TRBJ1-1; D ambiguous. The CDR3 nucleotides are TGTGCCAGCCTTCGCGAAACTGAAGCTTTCTTT. This translates into CASLRETEAFF.